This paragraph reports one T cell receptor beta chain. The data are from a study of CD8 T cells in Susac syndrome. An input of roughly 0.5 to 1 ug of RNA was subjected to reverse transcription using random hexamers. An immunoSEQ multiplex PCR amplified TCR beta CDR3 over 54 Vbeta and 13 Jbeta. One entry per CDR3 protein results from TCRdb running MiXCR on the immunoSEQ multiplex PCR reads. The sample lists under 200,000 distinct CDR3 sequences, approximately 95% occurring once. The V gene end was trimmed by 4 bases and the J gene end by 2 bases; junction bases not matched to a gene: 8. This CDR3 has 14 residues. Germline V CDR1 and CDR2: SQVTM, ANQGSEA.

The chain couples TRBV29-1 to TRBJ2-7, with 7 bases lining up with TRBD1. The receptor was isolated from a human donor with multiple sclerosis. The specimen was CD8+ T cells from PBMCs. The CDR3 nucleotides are TGCAGCGTTGTAGGGGGCAGTTTGACCTACGAGCAGTACTTC. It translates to CSVVGGSLTYEQYF.